This passage covers 21 T cell receptor beta chains from one sample sequenced in a study of blood T cell repertoires in COVID-19. Data came from immunoSEQ multiplex PCR; TCRdb stores just in-frame clones and leaves some out. Of 70,000 or so clones listed, around 82% were seen once; the top ten hold about 14%. Sequenced: peripheral blood. The receptors stem from a human donor in a cohort sampled during active COVID-19.

The chain couples TRBV28 to TRBJ1-1; TRBD1 aligns across 8 bases. The CDR3 loop spans 16 amino acids. V shed 5 bases and J 4 bases; nucleotides not matched to a gene: 12. From germline, CDR1 is MDHEN and CDR2 SYDVKM. The CDR3, as DNA: TGTGCCAGCAGTCTACGCCGGGCCACAGGGGGCACTGAAGCTTTCTTT. Its translation is CASSLRRATGGTEAFF.

This clone appeared once. The CDR3 protein is CASSRDRGITDTQYF. DNA for the CDR3: TGTGCCAGTAGTCGGGACAGAGGAATCACAGATACGCAGTATTTT. The rearrangement uses TRBV19 and TRBJ2-3, with 7 bases fitting TRBD1. Trimming took 5 bases from V and 2 from J; bases not matched to a gene: 7. Germline V gene sequence: CDR1 LNHDA, CDR2 SQIVND (reference sequence). This CDR3 region has 15 residues.

The chain carries TRBV2 and TRBJ2-7, with 8 nucleotides matching TRBD2. The V gene's germline CDR1 is SNHLY and CDR2 FYNNEI. The CDR3 totals 15 residues. The V gene end was trimmed by 1 base and the J gene end by 6 bases; junction bases not matched to a gene: 8. CDR3 coding DNA: TGTGCCAGCAGTGAAGGTTCGGGGGGGCCGGGCGAGCAGTACTTC. As protein: CASSEGSGGPGEQYF.

The genes are TRBV18 and TRBJ1-1; 8 positions agree with TRBD1. Trimming removed 3 bases from V and 1 base from J; junction bases left unmatched: 4. CDR3 length: 15 amino acids. CDR1 KGHSH and CDR2 LQKENI come from the germline V gene. The CDR3 nucleotides read TGTGCCAGCTCACCTACAACAGGGGGGAACACTGAAGCTTTCTTT. This gives the protein CASSPTTGGNTEAFF.

The CDR3 DNA follows: TGTGCCAGCAGTGGCAGGTTCCACGAGCAGTACTTC. Its protein product is CASSGRFHEQYF. This chain joins TRBV27 and TRBJ2-7; D gene ambiguous. Trimming took 5 bases from V and 5 from J, leaving 10 bases between them. CDR3 length equals 12 residues. Germline V CDR1 and CDR2: MNHEY, SMNVEV (reference sequence).

This rearrangement joins TRBV7-2 to TRBJ2-7; 7 nucleotides agree with TRBD1. Germline V gives CDR1 SGHTA, CDR2 FQGNSA. Trimming removed 2 bases from V and 4 bases from J; junction bases left unmatched: 8. CDR3 length equals 15 residues. Here the CDR3 reads CASSLSRQGPYEQYF. In nucleotides, the CDR3 is TGTGCCAGCAGCTTATCCCGACAGGGCCCTTACGAGCAGTACTTC.

The chain is built from TRBV6-5 and TRBJ1-3; D is undetermined. The CDR3 contains 16 residues. Germline V CDR1 and CDR2: MNHEY, SVGAGI. V lost 0 bases to trimming and J lost 4 bases, with 13 bases between them. CDR3 region: CASSYSRRVEGNTIYF. The CDR3 coding sequence is TGTGCCAGCAGTTACTCGAGGAGGGTGGAAGGAAACACCATATATTTT.

This clone has only a few counts. The rearrangement uses TRBV11-3 and TRBJ2-5; TRBD2 aligns across 8 bases. The CDR3 totals 15 residues. The V gene end was trimmed by 5 bases and the J gene end by 5 bases; junction bases not matched to a gene: 10. Germline CDR1 is SGHNT and CDR2 is YENEEA. Here the CDR3 reads CASSKRTGGDETQYF. The DNA of the CDR3 is TGTGCCAGCAGCAAACGGACGGGGGGGGACGAGACCCAGTACTTC.

The rearrangement joins TRBV5-1 to TRBJ1-4; maybe TRBD1 (6 bases). The germline gives CDR1 SGHRS, CDR2 YFSETQ. This CDR3 has 16 amino acids. The V and J ends lost 2 bases and 6 bases respectively, with 17 bases between them. The CDR3 here is CASSLAPPRGYEKLFF. In nucleotides, the CDR3 is TGCGCCAGCAGCTTAGCCCCTCCTAGGGGGTATGAAAAACTGTTTTTT. Combining the CDR3 with reference TRBV5-1 and TRBJ1-4 gives the whole variable domain KAGVTQTPRYLIKTRGQQVTLSCSPISGHRSVSWYQQTPGQGLQFLFEYFSETQRNKGNFPGRFSGRQFSNSRSEMNVSTLELGDSALYLCASSLAPPRGYEKLFFGSGTQLSVL.

This clone has just one count. The CDR3 is CASSQEFQTANTEAFF. For the CDR3, the DNA is TGTGCCAGCAGCCAAGAATTCCAGACAGCAAACACTGAAGCTTTCTTT. This chain joins TRBV3-1 (or the pseudogene TRBV3-2) and TRBJ1-1; TRBD1 might be the D (5 bases). V shed 0 bases and J shed 2 bases, with 13 bases lying between them. In germline, CDR1 is LGHDT, CDR2 YNNKEL (reference sequence). The CDR3 length is 16 residues.

The V call is TRBV10-3, the J call TRBJ2-7; TRBD1 aligns across 9 bases. CDR3 size: 12 residues. Germline V gives CDR1 ENHRY, CDR2 SYGVKD. The V segment lost 10 bases and the J segment 5 bases; nucleotides outside the gene matches: 6. The CDR3 coding sequence is TGTGCCAGCGGACAGGGGAATGACGAGCAGTACTTC. Its translation: CASGQGNDEQYF.

The count of this clone is one. The rearrangement links TRBV9 to TRBJ2-5; D is unclear. This CDR3 contains 15 residues. Germline CDR1 reads SGDLS; CDR2 reads YYNGEE. The ends were cut back, 5 bases at V and 5 bases at J, with 19 bases in the middle. CDR3 nucleotide sequence: TGTGCCAGCAGTAGTTATGGTGAAGCATGGGAGACCCAGTACTTC. As protein: CASSSYGEAWETQYF.

The chain has TRBV11-2 and TRBJ2-7; D not resolved. V was cut by 5 bases and J by 2 bases, with 4 bases left in between. Germline V gene lookup returns CDR1 SGHAT and CDR2 FQNNGV. CDR3 size: 11 residues. The CDR3 sequence is CASSPAYEQYF. CDR3 nucleotide sequence: TGTGCCAGCAGCCCAGCCTACGAGCAGTACTTC.

This clone occurred once. This sequence joins TRBV15 and TRBJ1-1; D may be TRBD1 (6 bases). The V gene lost 0 bases and the J gene lost 2 bases, with 13 bases spanning the gap. CDR3 size: 16 residues. The germline V gene has CDR1 LNHNV and CDR2 YYDKDF (reference sequence). CDR3 bases: TGTGCCACCAGCAGAGATAGGACAGCAAGAAACACTGAAGCTTTCTTT. Translating gives CATSRDRTARNTEAFF.

V is TRBV7-8 and J is TRBJ2-7, with TRBD2 identical over 7 bases. This CDR3 contains 15 residues. The germline gives CDR1 SGHVS, CDR2 FQNEAQ. The V and J ends lost 2 bases and 0 bases, in that order; junction bases with no gene match: 4. CDR3 coding DNA: TGTGCCAGCAGCTTAACAGCGGGAAGCTCCTACGAGCAGTACTTC. Translating it yields CASSLTAGSSYEQYF.

This clone has a handful of counts. The chain joins TRBV15 to TRBJ2-7; TRBD1 matches 8 bases. The junction had 11 bases not matched to a gene; V was cut back by 0 bases and J by 10 bases. The CDR3 length is 15 residues. CDR1 and CDR2 from the germline V gene are LNHNV and YYDKDF (reference sequence). The chain's CDR3 is CATSRDSGRGRFQYF. The CDR3 DNA follows: TGTGCCACCAGCAGAGACTCGGGCAGGGGGCGGTTTCAGTACTTC.

This clone was observed a single time. This chain links TRBV5-8 with TRBJ2-5; 8 nucleotides align to TRBD2. Germline-derived CDR1 and CDR2 are SGHTS and YDEGEE. This CDR3 has 15 residues. V gave up 4 bases and J gave up 5 bases; unmatched junction bases: 10. The CDR3 DNA follows: TGTGCCAGCAGCCCTACTAGCGGCCTATGGGAGACCCAGTACTTC. This codes for CASSPTSGLWETQYF.

To note about this clone: The junction departs from the called germline gene at one end, perhaps through a read error. V gene TRBV6-5 combines with J gene TRBJ1-2, with a possible D match to TRBD1 (6 bases). In germline, CDR1 is MNHEY, CDR2 SVGAGI. This CDR3 comprises 14 residues. The CDR3 DNA follows: TGTGCCAGCAGTTACGCAAACCGACACGACAGGTTGAACTTC. This codes for CASSYANRHDRLNF.

This clone was seen a handful of times. The chain uses TRBV7-2 and TRBJ1-4; TRBD1 agrees at 7 bases. The germline V gene has CDR1 SGHTA and CDR2 FQGNSA. Trimming took 5 bases from V and 7 from J; bases not matched to a gene: 10. The CDR3 length is 15 residues. As DNA, the CDR3 is TGTGCCAGCAGCCGCTCCGGGACAGCCTCTGAAAAACTGTTTTTT. Protein product: CASSRSGTASEKLFF.

This clone was found once. The chain carries TRBV6-4 and TRBJ1-2; 9 bases map to TRBD1. Germline CDR1 MRHNA, CDR2 SNTAGT. V shed 3 bases, J shed 6 bases, and the junction held 8 bases outside the gene matches. The CDR3 is made up of 15 amino acids. The DNA of the CDR3 is TGTGCCAGCAGTGATGCCGGGACAGGGTCGGATGGCTACACCTTC. Translated, it gives CASSDAGTGSDGYTF.

Only one count was recorded for this clone. This chain joins TRBV19 and TRBJ2-7, with 14 bases aligning to TRBD2. V lost 2 bases and J lost 3; bases outside the gene matches: 6. Germline CDR1 and CDR2: LNHDA and SQIVND (reference sequence). This CDR3 has 17 residues. In DNA form, the CDR3 reads TGTGCCAGTAGTATAACGGGACTAGCGGGAGCGGGCTACGAGCAGTACTTC. Protein product: CASSITGLAGAGYEQYF.